This is a list of T cell receptor beta chains from one sample in a study of patients and donors after allogeneic stem cell transplantation. TCRdb called the RT-PCR reads again in MiXCR, with one record for every CDR3 protein. The data show 920,000 or so distinct CDR3 sequences, with 18% seen just once and roughly 6.4% held by the top ten. What was sequenced was blood, either unsorted or a sorted T cell fraction (not recorded which). The origin of the receptors is a human donor who was either an allogeneic HSCT recipient or a stem cell or donor lymphocyte infusion donor (not recorded which). It is not recorded whose cells these are; they may come from a transplant donor. Both conserved end residues are part of each CDR3. The D gene is left open where the match is weak. Clone size is shown for a subset of rows, as once, few, many or a class of expanded clone.

CDR3 DNA: TGCGCCAGCAGTGATAAAAGATTTGGTGAAGCTTTCTTT
CDR3 protein: CASSDKRFGEAFF
CDR3 length: 13
V gene: TRBV10-2
D gene: -
clone size: -
J gene: TRBJ1-1

CDR3 DNA: TGCAGTGCTAGAGCCGCGGCCTGGGAGAACACTGAAGCTTTCTTT
CDR3 protein: CSARAAAWENTEAFF
CDR3 length: 15
V gene: TRBV20-1
D gene: -
clone size: few
J gene: TRBJ1-1

CDR3 DNA: TGTGCCACCAGTGCCGGAACTAACACTGAAGCTTTCTTT
CDR3 protein: CATSAGTNTEAFF
CDR3 length: 13
V gene: TRBV24-1
D gene: -
clone size: -
J gene: TRBJ1-1

CDR3 DNA: TGTGCCAGCAGCATAGGGACGGCGTACGAGCAGTACTTC
CDR3 protein: CASSIGTAYEQYF
CDR3 length: 13
V gene: TRBV7-2
D gene: -
clone size: -
J gene: TRBJ2-7

CDR3 DNA: TGTGCCAGCAGTGAATCAGGGCGGAACACCGGGGAGCTGTTTTTT
CDR3 protein: CASSESGRNTGELFF
CDR3 length: 15
V gene: TRBV2
D gene: -
clone size: -
J gene: TRBJ2-2

CDR3 DNA: TGCGCCAGCAGCCAGCCGGTGACTCCTGAAGCTTTCTTT
CDR3 protein: CASSQPVTPEAFF
CDR3 length: 13
V gene: TRBV5-1
D gene: -
clone size: -
J gene: TRBJ1-1

CDR3 DNA: TGTGCCAGCAGCTTAGCCAGGGGTTTAGATCCGGGCACTGAAGCTTTCTTT
CDR3 protein: CASSLARGLDPGTEAFF
CDR3 length: 17
V gene: TRBV7-6
D gene: -
clone size: -
J gene: TRBJ1-1

CDR3 DNA: TGTGCCACCTCAACTGCGGGCACTGAAGCTTTCTTT
CDR3 protein: CATSTAGTEAFF
CDR3 length: 12
V gene: TRBV6-6
D gene: -
clone size: few
J gene: TRBJ1-1

CDR3 DNA: TGTGCCAGCAGCTCGCCCTGGACTATCCCCGAGCAGTACTTC
CDR3 protein: CASSSPWTIPEQYF
CDR3 length: 14
V gene: TRBV7-9
D gene: -
clone size: few
J gene: TRBJ2-7

CDR3 DNA: TGTGCCAGCAGCGTGGGGTTGGATCAGCCCCAGCATTTT
CDR3 protein: CASSVGLDQPQHF
CDR3 length: 13
V gene: TRBV9
D gene: -
clone size: -
J gene: TRBJ1-5

CDR3 DNA: TGTGCCAGCAGCACTAGGACAGGGCGCGAGCAGTACTTC
CDR3 protein: CASSTRTGREQYF
CDR3 length: 13
V gene: TRBV12-3/TRBV12-4
D gene: TRBD1
clone size: many
J gene: TRBJ2-7

CDR3 DNA: TGTGCCAGCAGCGTAACCATTGGGAAGGGTATTACTGAAGCTTTCTTT
CDR3 protein: CASSVTIGKGITEAFF
CDR3 length: 16
V gene: TRBV9
D gene: -
clone size: -
J gene: TRBJ1-1

CDR3 DNA: TGTGCCTGGGGACAGGAAGCTAACTATGGCTACACCTTC
CDR3 protein: CAWGQEANYGYTF
CDR3 length: 13
V gene: TRBV30
D gene: TRBD1
clone size: -
J gene: TRBJ1-2

CDR3 DNA: TGTGCCAGCAGCTTACCCCCCGGACAGCGCACGCAGTATTTT
CDR3 protein: CASSLPPGQRTQYF
CDR3 length: 14
V gene: TRBV11-1
D gene: -
clone size: -
J gene: TRBJ2-3

CDR3 DNA: TGCGCCAGCAGCTTGGAATCCCCCAGTCTCGATGAGCAGTTCTTC
CDR3 protein: CASSLESPSLDEQFF
CDR3 length: 15
V gene: TRBV5-1
D gene: -
clone size: many
J gene: TRBJ2-1

CDR3 DNA: TGTGCCAGCAGTTCAGAGTACTATAATTCACCCCTCCACTTT
CDR3 protein: CASSSEYYNSPLHF
CDR3 length: 14
V gene: TRBV6-5
D gene: -
clone size: few
J gene: TRBJ1-6

CDR3 DNA: TGTGCCAGCGCAATCCCAGGGGAAACCGGGGAGCTGTTTTTT
CDR3 protein: CASAIPGETGELFF
CDR3 length: 14
V gene: TRBV7-9
D gene: -
clone size: few
J gene: TRBJ2-2

CDR3 DNA: TGTGCCACCACCGATTCCGGGGACATGTCCTACGAGCAGTACTTC
CDR3 protein: CATTDSGDMSYEQYF
CDR3 length: 15
V gene: TRBV24-1
D gene: -
clone size: -
J gene: TRBJ2-7

CDR3 DNA: TGTGCCAGCAGCTTATCAGGGGACTCCTACGAGCAGTACTTC
CDR3 protein: CASSLSGDSYEQYF
CDR3 length: 14
V gene: TRBV11-2
D gene: -
clone size: few
J gene: TRBJ2-7

CDR3 DNA: TGTGCCAGCAGCTTGAGTGGATCACTAGGTTTCTTT
CDR3 protein: CASSLSGSLGFF
CDR3 length: 12
V gene: TRBV7-9
D gene: -
clone size: -
J gene: TRBJ1-1

CDR3 DNA: TGTGCCAGCAGCCAAGGGCAGGGACGGGGGAAAGGCTACACCTTC
CDR3 protein: CASSQGQGRGKGYTF
CDR3 length: 15
V gene: TRBV3-1
D gene: -
clone size: -
J gene: TRBJ1-2

CDR3 DNA: TGCAGTGCTAGTCCCCCAGGTCAGGACAGCACAGATACGCAGTATTTT
CDR3 protein: CSASPPGQDSTDTQYF
CDR3 length: 16
V gene: TRBV20-1
D gene: -
clone size: few
J gene: TRBJ2-3

CDR3 DNA: TGTGCCAGCAGTGCCGGGGCTAGTAATGAAAAACTGTTTTTT
CDR3 protein: CASSAGASNEKLFF
CDR3 length: 14
V gene: TRBV6-1
D gene: -
clone size: many
J gene: TRBJ1-4

CDR3 DNA: TGTGCCACCTACGAAGAGGCAGACTATGGCTACACCTTC
CDR3 protein: CATYEEADYGYTF
CDR3 length: 13
V gene: TRBV24-1
D gene: -
clone size: -
J gene: TRBJ1-2

CDR3 DNA: TGTGCCAGCAGCTCCCGGGACAGGGGGCTCAATGAGCAGTTCTTC
CDR3 protein: CASSSRDRGLNEQFF
CDR3 length: 15
V gene: TRBV5-4
D gene: TRBD1
clone size: many
J gene: TRBJ2-1

CDR3 DNA: TGCGCCAGCAGCTTGGACACCTCCAAAAACATTCAGTACTTC
CDR3 protein: CASSLDTSKNIQYF
CDR3 length: 14
V gene: TRBV5-1
D gene: -
clone size: -
J gene: TRBJ2-4

CDR3 DNA: TGTGCCAGCAGGTACCGTGGGGGTCGGACTGAAGCTTTCTTT
CDR3 protein: CASRYRGGRTEAFF
CDR3 length: 14
V gene: TRBV28
D gene: -
clone size: few
J gene: TRBJ1-1

CDR3 DNA: TGTGCCACCAAGTACGACAGGGGAATGGTGGAGCAGTACTTC
CDR3 protein: CATKYDRGMVEQYF
CDR3 length: 14
V gene: TRBV10-3
D gene: TRBD1
clone size: few
J gene: TRBJ2-7

CDR3 DNA: TGTGCCAGCAGCGTAACGCAGCCGTCGGGTGGAAACACCATATATTTT
CDR3 protein: CASSVTQPSGGNTIYF
CDR3 length: 16
V gene: TRBV9
D gene: -
clone size: -
J gene: TRBJ1-3